The present T cell receptor beta chain was sequenced within a study of T cell responses to AZD1222 COVID-19 vaccine. Comment on this clone: Antigen specificity is unknown.

Profiling relied on immunoSEQ multiplex PCR, and the TCRdb table lists in-frame clones only, not all of them. Among over 130,000 clones listed, less than 95% were seen once. Germline V CDR1 and CDR2: KGHDR, SFDVKD. The junction had 10 bases not matched to a gene; V was cut back by 7 bases and J by 0 bases. This CDR3 is built from 16 residues. Points from the study as a whole: There were mostly white British donors and more females than males, and clonal diversity was possibly underestimated. Mapped onto spike, vaccine-associated CD4 TCRs spanned it and were dominant at 160-218 and 743-854. At baseline, just a handful of AZD1222 recipients tested seropositive.

The source is an adult who received the MenACWY meningococcal vaccine as a control. The V and J genes are TRBV24-1 and TRBJ2-5; 7 bases are shared with TRBD2. The input for sequencing was peripheral blood, taken 28 days after the second dose of the MenACWY control vaccine. As DNA, the CDR3 is TGTGCCACCAGCACTAGCGATGGTGACTACCAAGAGACCCAGTACTTC. Its translation is CATSTSDGDYQETQYF.